This TCR beta chain emerged from a study of cytomegalovirus exposure and HLA in healthy donors. Turning to the study itself: Out of about 170 million T cells, an earlier analysis found around 110 million unique TCR beta sequences in total.

Amplification used 60 Vbeta primers and 13 Jbeta primers. In the authors' methods: The count from a later analysis was some 81 million unique TCR beta chains, about 10 million of them shared. Assay used: immunoSEQ multiplex PCR; TCRdb lists only in-frame clones, some missing. From that table come the V and J calls and clone size; the DNA was used to work out D and trimming. This table has under 200,000 clones, around 82% appearing once. Germline CDR1 and CDR2: MNHEY and SVGAGI. V was clipped by 3 bases and J by 7 bases; unmatched bases: 4. This CDR3 spans 15 amino acids. This clone has just one count. The sequenced sample consisted of PBMCs. The chain uses TRBV6-5 and TRBJ1-4, with 11 positions matching TRBD1. The sequence came from a man over 45 in good health and CMV-seropositive. CDR3 bases: TGTGCCAGCAGTTATCGGACAGGGGGCGGTGAAAAACTGTTTTTT. Its translation: CASSYRTGGGEKLFF.